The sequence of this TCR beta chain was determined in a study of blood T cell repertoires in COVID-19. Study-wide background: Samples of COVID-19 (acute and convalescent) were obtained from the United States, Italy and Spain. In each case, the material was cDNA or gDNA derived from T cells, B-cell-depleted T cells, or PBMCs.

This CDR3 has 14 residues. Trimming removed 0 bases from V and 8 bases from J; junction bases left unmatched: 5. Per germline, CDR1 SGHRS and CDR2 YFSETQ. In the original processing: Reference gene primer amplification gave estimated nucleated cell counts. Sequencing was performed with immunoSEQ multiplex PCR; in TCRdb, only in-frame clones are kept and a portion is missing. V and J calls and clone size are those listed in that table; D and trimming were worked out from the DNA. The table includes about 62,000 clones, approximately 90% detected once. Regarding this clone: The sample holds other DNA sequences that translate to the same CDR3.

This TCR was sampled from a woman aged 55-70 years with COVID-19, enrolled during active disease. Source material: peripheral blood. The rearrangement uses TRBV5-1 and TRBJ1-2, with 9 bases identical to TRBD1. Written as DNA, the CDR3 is TGCGCCAGCAGCTTGGAAGGACAGGGGAACGGCTACACCTTC. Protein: CASSLEGQGNGYTF.